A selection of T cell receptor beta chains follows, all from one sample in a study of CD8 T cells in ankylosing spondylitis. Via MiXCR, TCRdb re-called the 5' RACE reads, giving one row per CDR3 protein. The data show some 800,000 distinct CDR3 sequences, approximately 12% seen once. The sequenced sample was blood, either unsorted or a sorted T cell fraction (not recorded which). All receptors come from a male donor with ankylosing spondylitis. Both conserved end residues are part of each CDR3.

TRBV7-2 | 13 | CASGYLGAGSQYF
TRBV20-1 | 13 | CSARQGMSYGYTF
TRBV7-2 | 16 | CASSPASGGGGGTQYF
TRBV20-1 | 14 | CSATPGLGIGTQYF
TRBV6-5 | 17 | CASSYSGAPSRFYEQYF
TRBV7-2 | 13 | CASSLRLADTQYF
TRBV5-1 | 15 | CASRTWTELNTEAFF
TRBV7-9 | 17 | CASSFPRALSGTDTQYF
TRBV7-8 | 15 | CASSFGTGISYEQYF
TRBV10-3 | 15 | CAISDPGQGDEKLFF
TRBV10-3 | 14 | CAIRDSQDGEKLFF
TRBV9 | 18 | CASSRRAGGPISYNEQFF
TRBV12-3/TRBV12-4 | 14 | CASSLVGFNQPQHF
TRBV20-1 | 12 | CSASRTSYEQYF
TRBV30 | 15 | CAWSVGGAMNSPLHF
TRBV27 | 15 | CASSFGQSRNSPLHF
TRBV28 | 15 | CASSELQGSLGPQHF
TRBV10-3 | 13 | CAISGVQNTEAFF
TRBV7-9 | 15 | CASSSRLAGGDEQFF
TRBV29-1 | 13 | CSVLSQLDTEAFF
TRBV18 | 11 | CASSSPSTQYF
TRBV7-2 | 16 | CASSLSGADGYNEQFF